A selection of T cell receptor beta chains follows, all from one sample in a study of OX40 agonist ivuxolimab in advanced cancers. TCRdb's copy holds only in-frame clones and misses some; the assay was immunoSEQ multiplex PCR. The top ten clones hold more than 0.65% of a sample with fewer than 85,000 clones, roughly 88% of them seen once. Sequencing was performed on CD4+ or CD8+ T cells sorted from blood, taken in a trial of the OX40 agonist ivuxolimab. The source is an adult with an advanced solid tumor such as melanoma, head and neck, liver or kidney cancer. Each CDR3 is given with its conserved first and last residue. The D gene is left open where the match is weak. For some rows the clone size is stated as once, few or many, or as a class when expanded; others skip it.

size: -
V: TRBV18
J: TRBJ2-7
D: TRBD2
DNA: TGTGCCAGCTCACCCATACCGGACCGATATACGGGGGGCTACGAGCAGTACTTC
CDR3: CASSPIPDRYTGGYEQYF

size: -
V: TRBV30
J: TRBJ2-2
D: TRBD1
DNA: TGTGCCTGGACCTATCCCGGGACAGGGCACACCGGGGAGCTGTTTTTT
CDR3: CAWTYPGTGHTGELFF

size: once
V: TRBV18
J: TRBJ2-7
D: TRBD1
DNA: TGTGCCAGCTCCCCGGGACAGGGCCCCTACGAGCAGTACTTC
CDR3: CASSPGQGPYEQYF

size: -
V: TRBV9
J: TRBJ1-3
D: -
DNA: TGTGCCAGCAGCCGATCGCAGTTCTCTGGAAACACCATATATTTT
CDR3: CASSRSQFSGNTIYF

size: -
V: TRBV15
J: TRBJ2-3
D: TRBD2
DNA: TGTGCCACCAGCAGAGGACTTAGCGGGAGCGGAATGGATACGCAGTATTTT
CDR3: CATSRGLSGSGMDTQYF

size: -
V: TRBV5-6
J: TRBJ2-1
D: TRBD2
DNA: TGTGCCAGCAGCTTGGAGCGGGAAAACAATGAGCAGTTCTTC
CDR3: CASSLERENNEQFF

size: -
V: TRBV11-2
J: TRBJ2-5
D: -
DNA: TGTGCCAGCAGCTTAGCATGGACACAACAAGAGACCCAGTACTTC
CDR3: CASSLAWTQQETQYF

size: -
V: TRBV5-1
J: TRBJ2-6
D: TRBD1
DNA: TGCGCCAGCAGCCCAGGGACAGCCTTTTTCTCTGGGGCCAACGTCCTGACTTTC
CDR3: CASSPGTAFFSGANVLTF

size: -
V: TRBV19
J: TRBJ2-2
D: TRBD1
DNA: TGTGCCAGTAGTGGGACCGGGACAGCCTCTCGCGGTGAGCTGTTTTTT
CDR3: CASSGTGTASRGELFF

size: -
V: TRBV7-8
J: TRBJ2-6
D: -
DNA: TGTGCCAGCAGCTTAGCGCCCAGCTCTGGGGCCAACGTCCTGACTTTC
CDR3: CASSLAPSSGANVLTF

size: once
V: TRBV6-6
J: TRBJ2-3
D: -
DNA: TGTGCCAGCAGTTACTCAGGTGCCCGCACAGATACGCAGTATTTT
CDR3: CASSYSGARTDTQYF

size: -
V: TRBV19
J: TRBJ2-1
D: -
DNA: TGTGCCAGTAGTGGATATCCACAGGGAAATGAGCAGTTCTTC
CDR3: CASSGYPQGNEQFF

size: -
V: TRBV27
J: TRBJ2-5
D: TRBD2
DNA: TGTGCCAGCAGTTTGGGACTAGCGGACCCGTTTGGCCAAGAGACCCAGTACTTC
CDR3: CASSLGLADPFGQETQYF

size: -
V: TRBV5-1
J: TRBJ1-2
D: -
DNA: TGCGCCAGCAGCTTGGGATCAGAGCCCTATGGCTACACCTTC
CDR3: CASSLGSEPYGYTF

size: -
V: TRBV6-6
J: TRBJ2-5
D: -
DNA: TGTGCCAGCAGGGGAACTCACAAAAGCCAAGAGACCCAGTACTTC
CDR3: CASRGTHKSQETQYF

size: -
V: TRBV6-6
J: TRBJ1-1
D: TRBD1
DNA: TGTGCCAGCAGCCGACCTCAGGGGGCAAACACTGAAGCTTTCTTT
CDR3: CASSRPQGANTEAFF

size: -
V: TRBV15
J: TRBJ1-4
D: -
DNA: TGTGCCACCAGCGGAGGGATGGGACCAACTAATGAAAAACTGTTTTTT
CDR3: CATSGGMGPTNEKLFF

size: once
V: TRBV4-1
J: TRBJ1-3
D: -
DNA: TGCGCCAGCAGCCAACCGACAGTGGTTCCTGGAAACACCATATATTTT
CDR3: CASSQPTVVPGNTIYF

size: -
V: TRBV25-1
J: TRBJ2-5
D: TRBD2
DNA: TGTGCCAGCAGTGACCCGGGGGAGGGCCGGGAGACCCAGTACTTC
CDR3: CASSDPGEGRETQYF

size: once
V: TRBV9
J: TRBJ2-1
D: TRBD1
DNA: TGTGCCAGCAGCGTAGAGACAGGGGGCGCATACAATGAGCAGTTCTTC
CDR3: CASSVETGGAYNEQFF

size: -
V: TRBV29-1
J: TRBJ1-2
D: -
DNA: TGCAGCGTATTTTCGGACACTAACTATGGCTACACCTTC
CDR3: CSVFSDTNYGYTF

size: -
V: TRBV7-9
J: TRBJ2-2
D: -
DNA: TGTGCCAGCAGCCACCGGGAGATGAACACCGGGGAGCTGTTTTTT
CDR3: CASSHREMNTGELFF

size: once
V: TRBV19
J: TRBJ1-5
D: -
DNA: TGTGCCAGTAGTCTCCGGGACGCTCAGCCCCAGCATTTT
CDR3: CASSLRDAQPQHF

size: -
V: TRBV7-2
J: TRBJ2-1
D: -
DNA: TGTGCCAGCAGCTTATGGGGGGGCGGCTTGGGTGAGCAGTTCTTC
CDR3: CASSLWGGGLGEQFF

size: once
V: TRBV4-1
J: TRBJ1-4
D: TRBD1
DNA: TGCGCCAGCAGCCAAGGAGGGACAGGAGCCCCAACTAATGAAAAACTGTTTTTT
CDR3: CASSQGGTGAPTNEKLFF

size: -
V: TRBV19
J: TRBJ1-2
D: TRBD1
DNA: TGTGCCAGTAGGCCGGGACAGGGAAATGGCTACACCTTC
CDR3: CASRPGQGNGYTF

size: few
V: TRBV9
J: TRBJ2-2
D: -
DNA: TGTGCCAGCAGCGTCTTGGGAGCGTTCACCGGGGAGCTGTTTTTT
CDR3: CASSVLGAFTGELFF

size: -
V: TRBV19
J: TRBJ1-5
D: -
DNA: TGTGCCAGTAGGGTCGTAACGAATAGCAATCAGCCCCAGCATTTT
CDR3: CASRVVTNSNQPQHF

size: -
V: TRBV11-2
J: TRBJ2-2
D: -
DNA: TGTGCCAGCAGCCCCTCAGGGAACACCGGGGAGCTGTTTTTT
CDR3: CASSPSGNTGELFF